The 32 T cell receptor beta chains below all came from one sample that was sequenced in a study of CD8 T cells in ankylosing spondylitis. Study conclusions and caveats: Made up of eight highly homologous variants, a TCR beta motif appeared characteristic of ankylosing spondylitis blood.

Each CDR3 protein gets one entry after TCRdb re-called the 5' RACE reads with MiXCR. The sample contains around 440,000 distinct CDR3 sequences, approximately 17% of which appear only once. Their specific antigens are unknown. Specimen: blood, either unsorted or a sorted T cell fraction (not recorded which). These receptors came from a male donor with ankylosing spondylitis.

V usage is TRBV18 and J usage is TRBJ2-1, with D perhaps TRBD2 (5 bases). Germline CDR1 and CDR2: KGHSH and LQKENI. With 3 bases removed from V and 2 bases from J, the gap between germline ends came to 14 bases. The length of the CDR3 is 16 residues. Written as DNA, the CDR3 is TGTGCCAGCTCACCGTTGACTACGAGGACCTACAATGAGCAGTTCTTC. It is translated as CASSPLTTRTYNEQFF.

J is TRBJ2-4 and V is TRBV3-1; D gene uncertain. Germline CDR1 is LGHDT and CDR2 is YNNKEL (reference sequence). The CDR3 loop spans 14 amino acids. V was cut by 4 bases and J by 0 bases, with 7 bases left in between. The CDR3 coding sequence is TGTGCCAGCAGCCTGACCGTAGCCAAAAACATTCAGTACTTC. Residues: CASSLTVAKNIQYF.

The rearrangement joins TRBV4-1 to TRBJ1-5; D gene ambiguous. V dropped 0 bases and J dropped 4 bases, with 13 bases sitting between them. Looked up from germline, CDR1 is MGHRA and CDR2 is YSYEKL. The length of the CDR3 is 16 residues. CDR3 nucleotides: TGCGCCAGCAGCCAAGATTGGGAGACAAGAAATCAGCCCCAGCATTTT. Amino acid sequence: CASSQDWETRNQPQHF.

This clonotype was seen only a few times. The chain has TRBV9 and TRBJ2-1; D remains unclear. The germline V gene encodes CDR1 SGDLS and CDR2 YYNGEE. The length of the CDR3 is 15 residues. The V and J ends lost 0 bases and 5 bases respectively, with 12 bases between them. CDR3 in DNA: TGTGCCAGCAGCGTAGTCCCTCGGCCAGACAATGAGCAGTTCTTC. Translation gives CASSVVPRPDNEQFF.

This clonotype was recorded a few times. The chain joins TRBV20-1 to TRBJ1-4; D possibly corresponds to TRBD1 (5 bases). The CDR3 is 11 residues long. Germline lookup yields CDR1 DFQATT and CDR2 SNEGSKA (reference sequence). V lost 3 bases and J 8 bases, leaving 7 bases between the germline ends. The DNA for the CDR3 is TGCAGTGCTAGGCCAGGGGAAAAACTGTTTTTT. It codes for CSARPGEKLFF.

In this sample, this clonotype turned up once. DNA of the CDR3: TGTGCCAGCAGCTTAGTTGCGGGAGTAGTGAGTGAGCAGTTCTTC. Residues: CASSLVAGVVSEQFF. V usage is TRBV7-2 and J usage is TRBJ2-1; 7 bases align to TRBD2. The J segment lost 9 bases and the V segment lost 1 base, leaving 9 bases of the junction unmatched. The CDR3 is made up of 15 amino acids. From germline, CDR1 is SGHTA and CDR2 FQGNSA.

A few counts support this clonotype. The V call is TRBV5-6, the J call TRBJ1-1; the D is unclear. Trimming removed 2 bases at V and 0 bases at J, with 11 bases between. CDR1 is SGHDT and CDR2 is YYEEEE in the germline V gene. This CDR3 is built from 15 residues. The CDR3 sequence is CASSFLRLMNTEAFF. Written as DNA, the CDR3 is TGTGCCAGCAGCTTCCTGCGACTGATGAACACTGAAGCTTTCTTT.

The rearrangement joins TRBV12-3 or TRBV12-4 to TRBJ1-1, with 7 bases aligning to TRBD1. The CDR3 is made up of 16 amino acids. V shed 6 bases and J 10 bases; nucleotides not matched to a gene: 20. In DNA form, the CDR3 reads TGTGCCAGCAGCGACACCGGAATAGGGACAGTTGTCGGAGCTTTCTTT. It encodes CASSDTGIGTVVGAFF.

A few counts support this clonotype. The chain recombines TRBV24-1 with TRBJ2-2; perhaps D is TRBD1 or TRBD2 (5 bases each). This CDR3 is 16 amino acids long. The V gene lost 3 bases and the J gene lost 0 bases, with 10 bases spanning the gap. Germline assignment: CDR1 KGHDR and CDR2 SFDVKD. The CDR3 region is CATSDRGRPNTGELFF. In DNA, the CDR3 is TGTGCCACCAGTGATCGGGGACGTCCGAACACCGGGGAGCTGTTTTTT.

V usage is TRBV25-1 and J usage is TRBJ1-2; maybe TRBD1 (5 bases). This CDR3 comprises 15 residues. The V gene's germline CDR1 is MGHDK and CDR2 SYGVNS. V lost 4 bases and J lost 4, with 16 bases in between. CDR3 in DNA: TGTGCCAGCAGTGTGGACCAGGAAGGGGCCTATGGCTACACCTTC. It is translated as CASSVDQEGAYGYTF.

The chain links TRBV20-1 to TRBJ2-7, with unresolved D. Looked up from germline, CDR1 is DFQATT and CDR2 is SNEGSKA (reference sequence). The CDR3 has 11 amino acids. Deletions cut 1 base from V and 6 bases from J, with 7 bases between. CDR3 protein: CSARGSGEQYF. CDR3 DNA sequence: TGCAGTGCTAGAGGCAGTGGCGAGCAGTACTTC.

The chain has TRBV5-1 and TRBJ1-2, with D unclear. CDR1 SGHRS and CDR2 YFSETQ come from the germline V gene. The CDR3 loop spans 15 amino acids. The V and J ends lost 0 bases and 7 bases respectively, with 16 bases between them. CDR3 coding DNA: TGCGCCAGCAGCTTGGCCCCGGATCCCGGCGCTGGCTACACCTTC. Its translation: CASSLAPDPGAGYTF.

This clonotype was seen more than once but under ten times. The chain has TRBV5-1 and TRBJ2-7; 9 bases fit TRBD2. The CDR3 contains 14 residues. V shed 4 bases and J 2 bases; nucleotides not matched to a gene: 4. Per the germline V gene, CDR1 is SGHRS and CDR2 is YFSETQ. CDR3 in amino acids: CASSLAGFTYEQYF. The CDR3 coding sequence is TGCGCCAGCAGCCTAGCGGGGTTCACCTACGAGCAGTACTTC.

The sample holds a few counts of this clonotype. The chain couples TRBV10-1 to TRBJ1-1; 9 positions match TRBD1. V shed 6 bases and J 5 bases; nucleotides not matched to a gene: 16. The CDR3 is 17 amino acids. Germline V lookup: CDR1 WNHNN, CDR2 SYGVQD (reference sequence). The CDR3 spells CASSEPSGQGLGTEAFF. CDR3 coding DNA: TGCGCCAGCAGCGAGCCCTCAGGACAGGGGTTGGGGACTGAAGCTTTCTTT.

This chain uses TRBV20-1 with TRBJ2-1, with 7 bases lining up with TRBD2. The CDR3 has 12 amino acids. Looked up from germline, CDR1 is DFQATT and CDR2 is SNEGSKA (reference sequence). The trim removed 5 bases at V and 9 bases at J, leaving 7 bases unmatched. This CDR3 is CSAPPGGGEQFF. DNA for the CDR3: TGCAGTGCTCCCCCAGGCGGGGGTGAGCAGTTCTTC.

The chain has TRBV11-2 and TRBJ2-2; the match to TRBD1 covers 8 bases. CDR1 SGHAT and CDR2 FQNNGV come from the germline V gene. The CDR3 has 19 amino acids. The V segment lost 5 bases and the J segment 1 base; nucleotides outside the gene matches: 15. CDR3 in DNA: TGTGCCAGCAGCAAAACCAGACGACCCGGGACAGGGAACACCGGGGAGCTGTTTTTT. It specifies CASSKTRRPGTGNTGELFF.

This clonotype was detected only a few times. The genes are TRBV5-6 and TRBJ1-1, with 12 bases fitting TRBD1. V shed 1 base, J shed 6 bases, and the junction held 4 bases outside the gene matches. Germline CDR1 and CDR2: SGHDT and YYEEEE. This CDR3 is 15 amino acids long. In DNA, the CDR3 is TGTGCCAGCAGCTTGTGGGACAGGGGGCACGCTGAAGCTTTCTTT. Residues: CASSLWDRGHAEAFF. Supplemented by reference TRBV5-6 and TRBJ1-1, the full variable domain reads DAGVTQSPTHLIKTRGQQVTLRCSPKSGHDTVSWYQQALGQGPQFIFQYYEEEERQRGNFPDRFSGHQFPNYSSELNVNALLLGDSALYLCASSLWDRGHAEAFFGQGTRLTVV.

This clonotype has at least ten counts. The CDR3 loop reads CSARRASSYNEQFF. The CDR3 DNA reads TGCAGCGCCCGGCGGGCCAGCTCCTACAATGAGCAGTTCTTC. V and J are TRBV29-1 and TRBJ2-1; tentative D call: TRBD2 (5 bases). Between the trimmed V and J ends, which lost 7 bases and 0 bases, there was a span of 13 bases. Germline CDR1 is SQVTM and CDR2 is ANQGSEA. The CDR3 totals 14 residues.

This clonotype occurred once. This chain links TRBV11-2 with TRBJ1-4, with D possibly matching TRBD1 (6 bases). CDR1 and CDR2 from the germline V gene are SGHAT and FQNNGV. The V end was cut by 3 bases, the J end by 0 bases, with 20 bases between. This CDR3 comprises 19 residues. CDR3 nucleotide sequence: TGTGCCAGCAGCTTGGGGATCCCCGACAGGCAAGCAACTAATGAAAAACTGTTTTTT. This encodes CASSLGIPDRQATNEKLFF.

The sample holds a few counts of this clonotype. The chain employs TRBV20-1 and TRBJ1-2; tentatively, D is TRBD1 (5 bases). This CDR3 spans 14 amino acids. From germline, CDR1 is DFQATT and CDR2 SNEGSKA (reference sequence). Between the trimmed V and J ends, which lost 0 bases and 4 bases, there was a span of 12 bases. The CDR3 here is CSAREAGLGYGYTF. As DNA, the CDR3 is TGCAGTGCTAGAGAAGCAGGGTTGGGCTATGGCTACACCTTC.

This clonotype came up a few times. The chain employs TRBV4-3 and TRBJ2-4, with a weak D call TRBD1 (5 bases). The V gene lost 0 bases and the J gene lost 2 bases, with 17 bases spanning the gap. The CDR3 sequence is 18 residues long. Per germline, CDR1 LGHNA and CDR2 YSLEER. For the CDR3, the DNA is TGCGCCAGCAGCCAAGATGCGCAGGGAATCCTGACCAAAAACATTCAGTACTTC. The encoded protein is CASSQDAQGILTKNIQYF.

This clonotype was counted only a few times. The chain recombines TRBV5-1 with TRBJ2-7; possibly TRBD2 for D (6 bases). The CDR3 totals 14 residues. The V gene's germline CDR1 is SGHRS and CDR2 YFSETQ. V lost 0 bases, J lost 3 bases, and 10 bases lay in between. DNA for the CDR3: TGCGCCAGCAGCTTGGAAACGCGGGGCTACGAGCAGTACTTC. Amino acids: CASSLETRGYEQYF.

The chain employs TRBV20-1 and TRBJ1-1; no reliable D call. The CDR3 is made up of 14 amino acids. V lost 5 bases and J lost 0, with 13 bases in between. Germline CDR1 is DFQATT and CDR2 is SNEGSKA (reference sequence). CDR3 coding DNA: TGCAGTGCTGTTCCTTCCTATGTGAACACTGAAGCTTTCTTT. This codes for CSAVPSYVNTEAFF.

This clonotype has just a few counts. The chain joins TRBV2 to TRBJ1-2; D gene unclear. The CDR3 spans 14 residues. V lost 4 bases and J lost 0, with 9 bases in between. From germline, CDR1 is SNHLY and CDR2 FYNNEI. The CDR3 region has the DNA TGTGCCAGCAGTGTGGGCGGATCTAACTATGGCTACACCTTC. This encodes CASSVGGSNYGYTF.

The V call is TRBV20-1, the J call TRBJ2-7, with D possibly TRBD2 on 6 matching bases. V lost 3 bases and J 3 bases, leaving 9 bases between the germline ends. Germline values: CDR1 DFQATT, CDR2 SNEGSKA (reference sequence). This CDR3 is built from 12 residues. The CDR3 DNA follows: TGCAGTGCTAGCGGGAGCGTCTACGAGCAGTACTTC. It specifies CSASGSVYEQYF.

J is TRBJ2-5 and V is TRBV20-1, with D perhaps TRBD2 (6 bases). This CDR3 is 16 amino acids long. The V end lost 0 bases, the J end lost 4 bases, and 18 bases lay between the germline ends. CDR1 is DFQATT and CDR2 is SNEGSKA in the germline V gene (reference sequence). Written as DNA, the CDR3 is TGCAGTGCTAGAGATGTAGTGGGGGGAGTGGGAGAGACCCAGTACTTC. Its protein product is CSARDVVGGVGETQYF.

The chain has TRBV6-1 and TRBJ2-3; D is perhaps TRBD2 (7 bases). The CDR3 consists of 15 residues. V shed 8 bases and J shed 0 bases, with 15 bases lying between them. In germline, CDR1 is MNHNS, CDR2 SASEGT. The CDR3 DNA reads as TGTGCCAGCGGGGGCGGGGGTCGGAGCACAGATACGCAGTATTTT. Protein product: CASGGGGRSTDTQYF.

This clonotype turned up a few times. This rearrangement joins TRBV19 to TRBJ1-1, with TRBD1 matching 9 bases. Trimming cost V 4 bases and J 2 bases; bases outside gene matches: 5. CDR3 size: 15 residues. Germline CDR1 reads LNHDA; CDR2 reads SQIVND (reference sequence). CDR3 DNA sequence: TGTGCCAGTAGTACACCGGGACAGGGTAACACTGAAGCTTTCTTT. This encodes CASSTPGQGNTEAFF.

Ten or more counts support this clonotype. The chain couples TRBV12-3 or TRBV12-4 to TRBJ2-3; 10 nucleotides match TRBD2. Trimming took 5 bases from V and 2 from J; bases not matched to a gene: 4. CDR3 length equals 15 residues. CDR3 residues: CASSQSGRDTDTQYF. In DNA form, the CDR3 reads TGTGCCAGCAGTCAAAGCGGGAGGGACACAGATACGCAGTATTTT.

V usage is TRBV7-9 and J usage is TRBJ1-5; no firm D call. In germline, CDR1 is SEHNR, CDR2 FQNEAQ (reference sequence). Trimming took 1 base from V and 2 from J, leaving 12 bases between them. The length of the CDR3 is 16 residues. The DNA of the CDR3 is TGTGCCAGCAGCTTAGGACATATAGGCGGCAATCAGCCCCAGCATTTT. It codes for CASSLGHIGGNQPQHF.

This clonotype was seen a handful of times. The V and J genes are TRBV5-1 and TRBJ2-7; 12 bases agree with TRBD1. V shed 4 bases and J 2 bases; nucleotides not matched to a gene: 4. The CDR3 runs to 15 residues. Germline V gives CDR1 SGHRS, CDR2 YFSETQ. In DNA, the CDR3 is TGCGCCAGCAGCCCGGGACAGGGGGCACCCTACGAGCAGTACTTC. It translates to CASSPGQGAPYEQYF.

The CDR3 DNA reads TGTGCCAGCAGGCCGGACAGTTCTGGGGCCAACGTCCTGACTTTC. This encodes CASRPDSSGANVLTF. The chain has TRBV7-3 and TRBJ2-6; the D gene is possibly TRBD1 (6 bases). Per the germline V gene, CDR1 is SGHTA and CDR2 is FQGTGA. V shed 6 bases and J shed 1 base, with 10 bases lying between them. This CDR3 comprises 15 residues. Full variable domain (rest looked up from reference TRBV7-3 and TRBJ2-6): GAGVSQTPSNKVTEKGKYVELRCDPISGHTALYWYRQSLGQGPEFLIYFQGTGAADDSGLPNDRFFAVRPEGSVSTLKIQRTERGDSAVYLCASRPDSSGANVLTFGAGSRLTVL.